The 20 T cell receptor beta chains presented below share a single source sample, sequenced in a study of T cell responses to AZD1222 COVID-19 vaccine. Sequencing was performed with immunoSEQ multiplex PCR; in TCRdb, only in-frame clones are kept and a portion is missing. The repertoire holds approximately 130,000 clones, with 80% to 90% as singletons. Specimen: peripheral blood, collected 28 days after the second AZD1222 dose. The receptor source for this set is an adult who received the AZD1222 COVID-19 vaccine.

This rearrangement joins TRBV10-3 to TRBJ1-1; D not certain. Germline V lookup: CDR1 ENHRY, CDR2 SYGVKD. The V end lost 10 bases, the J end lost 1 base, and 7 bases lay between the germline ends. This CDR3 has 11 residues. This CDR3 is CATRGNTEAFF. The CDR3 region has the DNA TGTGCCACCCGGGGGAACACTGAAGCTTTCTTT.

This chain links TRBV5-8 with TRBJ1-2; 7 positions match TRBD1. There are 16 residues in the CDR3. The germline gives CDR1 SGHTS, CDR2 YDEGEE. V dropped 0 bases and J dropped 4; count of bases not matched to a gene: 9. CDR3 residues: CASSLGSEGAIYGYTF. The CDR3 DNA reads TGTGCCAGCAGCTTGGGCTCTGAGGGGGCCATCTATGGCTACACCTTC.

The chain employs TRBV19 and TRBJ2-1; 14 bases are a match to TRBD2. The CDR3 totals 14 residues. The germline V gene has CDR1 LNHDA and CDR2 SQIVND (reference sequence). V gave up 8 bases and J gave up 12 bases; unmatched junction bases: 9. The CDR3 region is CASAPGLAGEGQFF. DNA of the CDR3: TGTGCCAGTGCTCCGGGACTAGCGGGAGAGGGGCAGTTCTTC. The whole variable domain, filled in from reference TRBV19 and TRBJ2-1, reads DGGITQSPKYLFRKEGQNVTLSCEQNLNHDAMYWYRQDPGQGLRLIYYSQIVNDFQKGDIAEGYSVSREKKESFPLTVTSAQKNPTAFYLCASAPGLAGEGQFFGPGTRLTVL.

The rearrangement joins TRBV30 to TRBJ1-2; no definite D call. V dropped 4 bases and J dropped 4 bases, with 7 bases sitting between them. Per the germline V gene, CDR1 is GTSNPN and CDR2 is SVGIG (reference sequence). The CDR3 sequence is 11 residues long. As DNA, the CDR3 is TGTGCCTGGACAATGGGCTATGGCTACACCTTC. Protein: CAWTMGYGYTF.

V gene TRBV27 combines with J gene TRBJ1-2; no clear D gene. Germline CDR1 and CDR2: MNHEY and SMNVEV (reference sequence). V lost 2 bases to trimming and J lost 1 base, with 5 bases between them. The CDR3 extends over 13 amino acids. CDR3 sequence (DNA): TGTGCCAGCAGTTTACGGGATAACTATGGCTACACCTTC. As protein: CASSLRDNYGYTF.

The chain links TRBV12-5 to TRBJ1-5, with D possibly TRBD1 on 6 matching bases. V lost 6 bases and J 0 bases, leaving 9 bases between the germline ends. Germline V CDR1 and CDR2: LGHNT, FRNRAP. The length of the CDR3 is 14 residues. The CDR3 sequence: CASGDSNSNQPQHF. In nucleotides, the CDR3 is TGTGCTAGTGGGGACAGCAATAGCAATCAGCCCCAGCATTTT.

The CDR3 sequence: CASSAPGQGREKLFF. In DNA, the CDR3 is TGTGCCAGCAGCGCCCCGGGACAGGGGCGTGAAAAACTGTTTTTT. V gene TRBV11-3 combines with J gene TRBJ1-4; 10 bases fit TRBD1. Germline loops: CDR1 SGHNT, CDR2 YENEEA. The CDR3 sequence is 15 residues long. Unmatched junction bases numbered 7, after V lost 5 bases and J lost 7 bases.

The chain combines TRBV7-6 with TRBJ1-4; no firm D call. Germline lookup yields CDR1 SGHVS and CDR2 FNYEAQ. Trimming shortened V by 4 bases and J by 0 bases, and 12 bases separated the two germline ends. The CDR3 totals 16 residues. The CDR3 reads CASSSFPAATNEKLFF. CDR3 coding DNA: TGTGCCAGCAGCTCCTTCCCGGCAGCAACTAATGAAAAACTGTTTTTT.

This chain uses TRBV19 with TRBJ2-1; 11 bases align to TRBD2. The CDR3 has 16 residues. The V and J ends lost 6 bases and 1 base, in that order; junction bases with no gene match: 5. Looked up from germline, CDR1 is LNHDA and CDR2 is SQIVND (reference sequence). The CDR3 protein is CASSILAGGSYNEQFF. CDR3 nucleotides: TGTGCCAGTAGCATCCTAGCGGGGGGTTCCTACAATGAGCAGTTCTTC.

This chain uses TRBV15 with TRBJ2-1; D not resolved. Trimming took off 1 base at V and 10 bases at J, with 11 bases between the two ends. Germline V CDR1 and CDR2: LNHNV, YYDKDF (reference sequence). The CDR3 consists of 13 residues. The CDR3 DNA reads TGTGCCACCAGCAGAGTGGCGTCGCGCGAGCAGTTCTTC. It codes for CATSRVASREQFF.

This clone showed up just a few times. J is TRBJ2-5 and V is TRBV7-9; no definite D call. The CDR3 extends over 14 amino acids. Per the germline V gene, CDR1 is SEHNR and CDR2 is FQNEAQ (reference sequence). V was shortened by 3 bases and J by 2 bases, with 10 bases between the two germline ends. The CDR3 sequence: CASSFSDGQETQYF. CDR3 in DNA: TGTGCCAGCAGCTTCTCGGACGGTCAAGAGACCCAGTACTTC. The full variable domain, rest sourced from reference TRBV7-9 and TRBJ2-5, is DTGVSQNPRHKITKRGQNVTFRCDPISEHNRLYWYRQTLGQGPEFLTYFQNEAQLEKSRLLSDRFSAERPKGSFSTLEIQRTEQGDSAMYLCASSFSDGQETQYFGPGTRLLVL.

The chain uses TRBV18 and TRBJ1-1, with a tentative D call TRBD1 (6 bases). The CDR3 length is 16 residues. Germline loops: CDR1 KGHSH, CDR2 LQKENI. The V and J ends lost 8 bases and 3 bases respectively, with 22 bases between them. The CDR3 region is CASAPTGGGRDTEAFF. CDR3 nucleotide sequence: TGTGCCAGCGCGCCAACCGGAGGGGGGAGAGACACTGAAGCTTTCTTT.

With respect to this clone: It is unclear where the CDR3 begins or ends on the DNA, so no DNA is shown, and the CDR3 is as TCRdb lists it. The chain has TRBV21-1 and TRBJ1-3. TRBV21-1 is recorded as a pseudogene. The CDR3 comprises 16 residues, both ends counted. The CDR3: CASSNGRVGSGNTIYF.

The CDR3 spells CASSFTRDRGFF. CDR3 nucleotides: TGTGCCAGCAGTTTTACCAGGGACCGAGGGTTCTTC. The chain employs TRBV12-3 or TRBV12-4 and TRBJ2-1, with D possibly called TRBD1 or TRBD2 (5 bases each). Trimming removed 3 bases from V and 15 bases from J, with 15 bases in between. The CDR3 is made up of 12 amino acids.

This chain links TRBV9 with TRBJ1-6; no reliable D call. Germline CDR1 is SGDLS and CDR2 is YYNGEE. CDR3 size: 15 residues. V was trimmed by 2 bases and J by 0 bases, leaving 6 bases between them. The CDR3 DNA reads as TGTGCCAGCAGCGTGGGGAGCTCCTATAATTCACCCCTCCACTTT. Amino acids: CASSVGSSYNSPLHF.

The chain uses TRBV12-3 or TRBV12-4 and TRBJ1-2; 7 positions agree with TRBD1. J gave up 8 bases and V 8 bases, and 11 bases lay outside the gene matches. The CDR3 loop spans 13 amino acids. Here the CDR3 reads CASRKQQGFGYTF. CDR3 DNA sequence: TGTGCCAGCCGAAAACAACAGGGGTTCGGCTACACCTTC.

CDR3 coding DNA: TGTGCCAGCAGCCCGGGACAGGGGGTGTACGAGCAGTACTTC. Its protein product is CASSPGQGVYEQYF. V is TRBV11-3 and J is TRBJ2-7, with 11 positions matching TRBD1. The CDR3 loop spans 14 amino acids. J lost 4 bases, V lost 5 bases, and 4 bases had no gene match. Germline V gene lookup returns CDR1 SGHNT and CDR2 YENEEA.

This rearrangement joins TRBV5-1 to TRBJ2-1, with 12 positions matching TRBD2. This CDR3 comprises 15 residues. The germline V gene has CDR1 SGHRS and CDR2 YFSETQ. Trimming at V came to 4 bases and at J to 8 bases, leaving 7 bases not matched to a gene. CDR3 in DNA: TGCGCCAGCAGCCCTTCTAGCGGGGGGGCCCATGAGCAGTTCTTC. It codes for CASSPSSGGAHEQFF.

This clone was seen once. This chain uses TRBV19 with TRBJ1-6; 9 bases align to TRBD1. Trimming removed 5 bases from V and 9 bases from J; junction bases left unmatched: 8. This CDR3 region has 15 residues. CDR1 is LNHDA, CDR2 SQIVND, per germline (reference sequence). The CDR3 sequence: CASSLTGGAGSPLHF. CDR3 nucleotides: TGTGCCAGTAGTCTTACAGGGGGCGCCGGTTCACCCCTCCACTTT.

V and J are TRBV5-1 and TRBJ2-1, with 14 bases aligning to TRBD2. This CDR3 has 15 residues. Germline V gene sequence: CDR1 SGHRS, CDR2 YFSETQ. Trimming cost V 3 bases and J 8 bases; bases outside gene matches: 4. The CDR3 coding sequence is TGCGCCAGCAGCTGGGGACTAGCGGGGGCTTATGAGCAGTTCTTC. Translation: CASSWGLAGAYEQFF. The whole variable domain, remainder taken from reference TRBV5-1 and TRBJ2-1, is KAGVTQTPRYLIKTRGQQVTLSCSPISGHRSVSWYQQTPGQGLQFLFEYFSETQRNKGNFPGRFSGRQFSNSRSEMNVSTLELGDSALYLCASSWGLAGAYEQFFGPGTRLTVL.